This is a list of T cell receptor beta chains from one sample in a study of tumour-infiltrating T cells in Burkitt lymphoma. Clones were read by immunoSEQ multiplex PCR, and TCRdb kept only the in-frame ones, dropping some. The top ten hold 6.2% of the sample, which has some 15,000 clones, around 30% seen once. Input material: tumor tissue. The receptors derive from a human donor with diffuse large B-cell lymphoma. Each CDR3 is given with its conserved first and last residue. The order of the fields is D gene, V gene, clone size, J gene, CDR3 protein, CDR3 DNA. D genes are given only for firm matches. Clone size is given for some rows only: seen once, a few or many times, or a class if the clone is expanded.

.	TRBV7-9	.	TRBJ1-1	CASSVVGGTMNTEAFF	TGTGCCAGCAGCGTGGTCGGGGGGACTATGAACACTGAAGCTTTCTTT
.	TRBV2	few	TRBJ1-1	CASRLRVFMTDTEAFF	TGTGCCAGCAGGCTGAGGGTATTCATGACGGACACTGAAGCTTTCTTT
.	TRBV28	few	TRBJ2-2	CASSFAGNTGELFF	TGTGCCAGTAGTTTTGCAGGGAACACCGGGGAGCTGTTTTTT
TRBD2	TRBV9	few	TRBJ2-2	CASSVGTSETGELFF	TGTGCCAGCAGCGTCGGGACTAGCGAGACCGGGGAGCTGTTTTTT
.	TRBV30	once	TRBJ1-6	CAFSWGTRNSPLHF	TGTGCATTCTCTTGGGGCACCAGAAATTCACCCCTCCACTTT
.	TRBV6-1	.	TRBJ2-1	CASSSDPNEQFF	TGTGCCAGCAGCAGTGATCCAAATGAGCAGTTCTTC
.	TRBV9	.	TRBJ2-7	CASSAGWDNSYEQYF	TGTGCCAGCAGCGCGGGCTGGGACAACTCCTACGAGCAGTACTTC
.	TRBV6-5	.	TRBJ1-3	CASSTGVLPGNTIYF	TGTGCCAGCAGTACGGGGGTTCTTCCTGGAAACACCATATATTTT
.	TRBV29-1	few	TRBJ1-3	CSVDDSGGNTIYF	TGCAGCGTTGACGACAGTGGTGGAAACACCATATATTTT
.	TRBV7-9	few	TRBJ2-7	CASSHPGQAGEQYF	TGTGCCAGCAGCCACCCCGGGCAGGCAGGGGAGCAGTACTTC
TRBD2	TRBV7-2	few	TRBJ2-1	CASSLVLAGGYEQFF	TGTGCCAGCAGCTTAGTACTAGCGGGAGGTTATGAGCAGTTCTTC
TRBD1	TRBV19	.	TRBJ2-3	CASSTTGGTDTQYF	TGTGCCAGTAGTACGACAGGGGGCACAGATACGCAGTATTTT
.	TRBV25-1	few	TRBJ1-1	CASRGLGDTEAFF	TGTGCCAGCAGGGGACTGGGGGACACTGAAGCTTTCTTT
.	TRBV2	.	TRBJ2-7	CASSDLALSSYEQYF	TGTGCCAGCAGTGATTTGGCACTGAGCTCCTACGAGCAGTACTTC
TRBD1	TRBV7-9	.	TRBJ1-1	CASSQQGAGEAFF	TGTGCCAGCAGCCAACAGGGGGCAGGTGAAGCTTTCTTT
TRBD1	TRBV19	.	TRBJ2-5	CASSIGQGRRQETQYF	TGTGCCAGTAGTATAGGACAGGGAAGGCGACAAGAGACCCAGTACTTC
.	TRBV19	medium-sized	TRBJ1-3	CASSILQTSGNTIYF	TGTGCCAGTAGTATTCTGCAAACATCTGGAAACACCATATATTTT
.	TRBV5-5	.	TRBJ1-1	CASSLGLLAFF	TGTGCCAGCAGCTTGGGCTTATTAGCTTTCTTT
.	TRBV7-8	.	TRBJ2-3	CASSLGLKPIHTQYF	TGTGCCAGCAGCTTAGGGCTTAAGCCGATTCATACGCAGTATTTT
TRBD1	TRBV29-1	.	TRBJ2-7	CSVVWVQGDYEQYF	TGCAGCGTTGTGTGGGTACAGGGGGACTACGAGCAGTACTTC
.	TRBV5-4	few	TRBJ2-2	CASSLDGLNTGELFF	TGTGCCAGCAGCTTGGACGGACTGAACACCGGGGAGCTGTTTTTT
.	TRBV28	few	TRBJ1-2	CASSLPGTEEGYTF	TGTGCCAGCAGTTTACCCGGGACGGAGGAAGGCTACACCTTC
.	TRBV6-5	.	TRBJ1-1	CASSYSRFRTEAFF	TGTGCCAGCAGTTACTCGAGATTTAGAACTGAAGCTTTCTTT
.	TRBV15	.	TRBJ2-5	CATSRDLQETQYF	TGTGCCACCAGCAGAGATCTACAAGAGACCCAGTACTTC
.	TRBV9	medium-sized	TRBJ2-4	CASSVDEFAKNIQYF	TGTGCCAGCAGCGTAGATGAGTTTGCCAAAAACATTCAGTACTTC
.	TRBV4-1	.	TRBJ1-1	CASSHLWDTEAFF	TGCGCCAGCAGCCATCTATGGGACACTGAAGCTTTCTTT
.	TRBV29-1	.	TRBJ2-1	CSVEGQGRAYNEQFF	TGCAGCGTTGAGGGTCAGGGACGGGCTTACAATGAGCAGTTCTTC
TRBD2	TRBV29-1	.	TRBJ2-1	CSVSPGGGTDEQFF	TGCAGCGTCTCCCCGGGGGGGGGAACCGATGAGCAGTTCTTC
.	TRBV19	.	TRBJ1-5	CASRWGSNQPQHF	TGTGCCAGTAGATGGGGAAGCAATCAGCCCCAGCATTTT
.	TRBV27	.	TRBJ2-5	CASSLSNRDLKAQETQYF	TGTGCCAGCAGTTTATCCAACCGGGACTTAAAGGCCCAAGAGACCCAGTACTTC
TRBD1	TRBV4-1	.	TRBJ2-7	CASSPRQGVFYEQYF	TGCGCCAGCAGCCCTCGACAGGGGGTCTTCTACGAGCAGTACTTC
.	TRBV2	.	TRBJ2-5	CASTGAETQYF	TGTGCCAGCACAGGGGCAGAGACCCAGTACTTC
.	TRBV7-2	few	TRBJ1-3	CASSPRTTSGNTIYF	TGTGCCAGCAGCCCAAGGACAACTTCTGGAAACACCATATATTTT
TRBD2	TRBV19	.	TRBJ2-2	CASSTGTSGNTGELFF	TGTGCCAGTAGTACCGGGACTAGCGGGAACACCGGGGAGCTGTTTTTT
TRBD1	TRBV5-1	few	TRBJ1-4	CASSTWTGGTEKLFF	TGCGCCAGCAGCACCTGGACAGGGGGCACTGAAAAACTGTTTTTT
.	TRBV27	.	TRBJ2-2	CASSFSGRTGELFF	TGTGCCAGCAGTTTTTCAGGGCGCACCGGGGAGCTGTTTTTT
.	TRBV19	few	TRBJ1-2	CASSILAGYGYTF	TGTGCCAGTAGTATCTTGGCCGGCTATGGCTACACCTTC
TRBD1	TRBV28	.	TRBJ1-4	CASSGHQGAGEKLFF	TGTGCCAGCAGTGGACACCAGGGGGCGGGGGAAAAACTGTTTTTT
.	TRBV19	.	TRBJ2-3	CASSIRRGGDTQYF	TGTGCCAGTAGTATACGGAGGGGAGGAGATACGCAGTATTTT
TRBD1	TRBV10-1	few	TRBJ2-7	CASSESSRDREAYEQYF	TGCGCCAGCAGTGAGTCCTCGAGGGACAGGGAAGCCTACGAGCAGTACTTC
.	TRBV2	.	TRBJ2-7	CASSDGGAPYEQYF	TGTGCCAGCAGTGATGGAGGGGCTCCCTACGAGCAGTACTTC
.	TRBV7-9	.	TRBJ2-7	CASSRGSSYEQYF	TGTGCCAGCAGCAGGGGCAGCTCCTACGAGCAGTACTTC
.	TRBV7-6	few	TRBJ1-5	CASSLDEAQPQHF	TGTGCCAGCAGCTTGGACGAGGCCCAGCCCCAGCATTTT
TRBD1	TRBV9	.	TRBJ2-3	CASSVETRTGGATDTQYF	TGTGCCAGCAGCGTAGAAACCCGGACAGGGGGCGCAACAGATACGCAGTATTTT
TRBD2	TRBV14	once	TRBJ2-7	CASSYGGNEQYF	TGTGCCAGCAGCTACGGGGGGAACGAGCAGTACTTC
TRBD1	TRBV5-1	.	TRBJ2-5	CASSLGTAQETQYF	TGCGCCAGCAGCTTAGGGACAGCCCAAGAGACCCAGTACTTC
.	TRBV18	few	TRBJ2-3	CASSPNIRSSTDTQYF	TGTGCCAGCTCACCGAACATACGTTCTAGCACAGATACGCAGTATTTT
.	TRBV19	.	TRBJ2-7	CASSIGVGWEQYF	TGTGCCAGTAGTATAGGGGTGGGATGGGAGCAGTACTTC
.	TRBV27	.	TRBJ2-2	CASSLGRTEVRELFF	TGTGCCAGCAGTTTAGGACGGACAGAGGTGCGGGAGCTGTTTTTT
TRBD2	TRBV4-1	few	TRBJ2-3	CASSQIAGGGADTQYF	TGCGCCAGCAGCCAAATAGCGGGAGGGGGTGCAGATACGCAGTATTTT
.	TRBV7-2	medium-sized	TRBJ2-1	CAGSLYASGYNEQFF	TGTGCCGGCTCGCTGTATGCGAGCGGCTACAATGAGCAGTTCTTC
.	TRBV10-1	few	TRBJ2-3	CASSESGLDTQYF	TGCGCCAGCAGTGAGTCGGGGTTAGATACGCAGTATTTT
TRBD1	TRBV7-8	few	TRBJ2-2	CASTGTANTGELFF	TGTGCCAGCACAGGGACAGCGAACACCGGGGAGCTGTTTTTT
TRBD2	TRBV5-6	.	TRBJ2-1	CASSYYGTSLNEQFF	TGTGCCAGCAGTTATTACGGGACTAGCCTCAATGAGCAGTTCTTC
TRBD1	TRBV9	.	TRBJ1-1	CASSPGTGATEAFF	TGTGCCAGCAGCCCGGGGACAGGGGCAACTGAAGCTTTTTTT
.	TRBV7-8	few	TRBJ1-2	CASSPAARNYGYTF	TGTGCCAGCAGCCCAGCGGCCAGAAACTATGGCTACACCTTC
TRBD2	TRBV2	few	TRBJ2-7	CASRSGGSSYEQYF	TGTGCCAGCAGGTCGGGGGGGTCTTCCTACGAGCAGTACTTC
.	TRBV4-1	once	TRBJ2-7	CASRLKYGSSYEQYF	TGCGCCAGCAGGCTTAAATATGGCAGCTCCTACGAGCAGTACTTC
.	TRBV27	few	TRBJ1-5	CASSFEGGTQPQHF	TGTGCCAGCAGTTTCGAGGGGGGTACCCAGCCCCAGCATTTT